This T cell receptor beta chain appears in the sequencing data of a study of shared clonotypes between healthy human individuals. Clones were sequenced by immunoSEQ multiplex PCR, and TCRdb holds only the in-frame ones, with some missing. This sample has approximately 1,000,000 clones, with around three quarters found just once. The clonotype was recovered from a man aged 18 to 30 in good health. Some clones in this sample may be carry-over from other donors' samples. Sequenced material: memory CD4+ T cells from PBMCs. Indicated subset: CD45RA-negative fraction.

The CDR3 loop is CASSGGLAAREQFF. The CDR3 bases are TGCGCCAGCAGCGGGGGACTAGCGGCGAGGGAGCAGTTCTTC. The chain couples TRBV5-1 to TRBJ2-1, with 11 bases identical to TRBD2. The CDR3 totals 14 residues. After removal of 4 bases from V and 10 bases from J, the junction contained 7 bases not matched to a gene. In germline, CDR1 is SGHRS, CDR2 YFSETQ.